The rows below give T cell receptor beta chains drawn from one sample of a study of cytomegalovirus exposure and HLA in healthy donors. Libraries were prepared by immunoSEQ multiplex PCR; TCRdb keeps only in-frame clonotypes and omits some of them. The sample holds 90,000 to 120,000 clones, roughly 88% seen once. The sequencing input was PBMCs. The receptors stem from a woman aged 18-30 years in good health and CMV-seronegative. Both conserved end residues are part of each CDR3. Each record gives: V gene, J gene, D gene, clone size, CDR3 protein, CDR3 DNA. A D gene is named only where the DNA matches it firmly. Only some rows state a clone size, as once, few, many or a class for expanded clones.

TRBV2	TRBJ1-1	-	once	CASSDERNTEAFF	TGTGCCAGCAGTGATGAGAGGAACACTGAAGCTTTCTTT
TRBV29-1	TRBJ1-1	-	-	CSVAVGGYTEAFF	TGCAGCGTGGCCGTCGGGGGGTACACTGAAGCTTTCTTT
TRBV11-1	TRBJ2-1	TRBD1	-	CASSLLDRGWGNEQFF	TGTGCCAGCAGCTTGTTAGACAGGGGATGGGGAAATGAGCAGTTCTTC
TRBV2	TRBJ1-1	-	once	CASRRQLTEAFF	TGTGCCAGCAGAAGACAGCTCACTGAAGCTTTCTTT
TRBV5-1	TRBJ1-6	-	once	CASSLRGGNSDSPLHF	TGCGCCAGCAGTCTGCGGGGCGGTAACTCGGATTCACCCCTCCACTTT
TRBV11-2	TRBJ2-7	TRBD1	-	CASSTSGGSYEQYF	TGTGCCAGCAGCACCTCAGGGGGCAGCTACGAGCAGTACTTC
TRBV29-1	TRBJ2-7	-	-	CSVVQGKYEQYF	TGCAGCGTTGTCCAGGGGAAATACGAGCAGTACTTC
TRBV11-1	TRBJ1-1	-	-	CASSLRRGNTEAFF	TGTGCCAGCAGCTTACGACGGGGTAACACTGAAGCTTTCTTT
TRBV7-9	TRBJ1-1	TRBD1	-	CASSPWDRGIRNTEAFF	TGTGCCAGCAGCCCTTGGGACAGGGGTATTCGGAACACTGAAGCTTTCTTT
TRBV19	TRBJ2-1	TRBD1	-	CASRDRVPFNEQFF	TGTGCCAGTAGGGACAGGGTCCCTTTTAATGAGCAGTTCTTC
TRBV4-1	TRBJ1-1	-	-	CASSQDGGYSTEAFF	TGCGCCAGCAGCCAAGATGGGGGGTACAGCACTGAAGCTTTCTTT
TRBV7-9	TRBJ1-5	-	once	CASSLADTGNQPQHF	TGTGCCAGCAGCTTAGCCGACACAGGGAATCAGCCCCAGCATTTT
TRBV27	TRBJ2-7	TRBD1	-	CASSLSERGQGTYEQYF	TGTGCCAGCAGTTTATCGGAGAGGGGACAGGGAACCTACGAGCAGTACTTC
TRBV27	TRBJ1-1	-	few	CASARAGREAFF	TGTGCCAGCGCCCGCGCAGGGCGCGAAGCTTTCTTT
TRBV13	TRBJ2-2	-	once	CASSRAPGTGELFF	TGTGCCAGCAGCCGTGCACCAGGGACCGGGGAGCTGTTTTTT
TRBV5-1	TRBJ2-3	TRBD2	-	CASNGLAGARDTQYF	TGCGCCAGCAATGGACTAGCGGGGGCACGGGATACGCAGTATTTT
TRBV6-6	TRBJ1-1	TRBD1	-	CASSYWTGGTEAFF	TGTGCCAGCAGTTACTGGACAGGGGGGACTGAAGCTTTCTTT
TRBV6-1	TRBJ1-2	-	-	CASSDAGQPGYTF	TGTGCCAGCAGTGATGCAGGACAGCCCGGCTACACCTTC
TRBV27	TRBJ2-7	-	-	CASREFAKQYF	TGTGCCAGCAGGGAGTTTGCGAAGCAGTACTTC
TRBV4-1	TRBJ1-6	TRBD1	-	CASSQAYRGRDSPLHF	TGCGCCAGCAGCCAGGCTTACAGGGGGCGGGATTCACCCCTCCACTTT
TRBV9	TRBJ1-3	-	-	CASSGYGNTIYF	TGTGCCAGCAGCGGTTATGGAAACACCATATATTTT
TRBV6-1	TRBJ2-7	TRBD1	-	CATGTAFYEQYF	TGTGCCACCGGGACAGCCTTCTACGAGCAGTACTTC
TRBV27	TRBJ1-1	TRBD1	-	CASSLSTGMNTEAFF	TGTGCCAGCAGTTTATCGACAGGGATGAACACTGAAGCTTTCTTT
TRBV10-2	TRBJ1-4	-	-	CASRTQQGGETNEKLFF	TGCGCCAGCAGAACCCAACAAGGCGGCGAAACTAATGAAAAACTGTTTTTT
TRBV27	TRBJ1-5	-	-	CASSSYPGVPQPQHF	TGTGCCAGCAGTTCCTACCCAGGGGTTCCTCAGCCCCAGCATTTT
TRBV27	TRBJ2-7	TRBD1	-	CASSFSTGQVEQYF	TGTGCCAGCAGTTTTAGTACCGGACAGGTTGAGCAGTACTTC
TRBV7-2	TRBJ2-7	-	-	CASSLVGRFPPDEQYF	TGTGCCAGCAGCCTTGTGGGGCGCTTTCCTCCCGACGAGCAGTACTTC
TRBV10-3	TRBJ2-1	-	-	CAISSDSKPYNEQFF	TGTGCCATCAGCTCGGACAGTAAGCCATACAATGAGCAGTTCTTC
TRBV27	TRBJ1-5	-	-	CASSLSGSNQPQHF	TGTGCCAGCAGTTTATCGGGCAGCAATCAGCCCCAGCATTTT
TRBV2	TRBJ2-1	TRBD1	-	CASSEAGTGIYNEQFF	TGTGCCAGCAGTGAAGCAGGGACAGGGATCTACAATGAGCAGTTCTTC
TRBV12-5	TRBJ2-1	TRBD2	few	CASGLGLAGGHDNEQFF	TGTGCTAGTGGTTTGGGTCTAGCGGGGGGGCATGACAATGAGCAGTTCTTC
TRBV11-2	TRBJ2-1	TRBD1	once	CASSSNLWTGRGEQFF	TGTGCCAGCAGCTCGAATTTATGGACAGGGAGAGGTGAGCAGTTCTTC
TRBV5-1	TRBJ2-2	-	-	CASSLGQENTGELFF	TGCGCCAGCAGCTTGGGCCAGGAAAACACCGGGGAGCTGTTTTTT
TRBV19	TRBJ2-2	-	-	CASSIGTGELFF	TGTGCCAGTAGTATCGGCACCGGGGAGCTGTTTTTT
TRBV6-4	TRBJ2-7	-	-	CASSDFRGQGAYEQYF	-
TRBV30	TRBJ2-5	-	once	CAWFTGETQYF	TGTGCCTGGTTTACAGGCGAGACCCAGTACTTC
TRBV13	TRBJ1-6	-	-	CASSLSTTPLHF	TGTGCCAGCAGCTTATCCACTACACCCCTCCACTTT